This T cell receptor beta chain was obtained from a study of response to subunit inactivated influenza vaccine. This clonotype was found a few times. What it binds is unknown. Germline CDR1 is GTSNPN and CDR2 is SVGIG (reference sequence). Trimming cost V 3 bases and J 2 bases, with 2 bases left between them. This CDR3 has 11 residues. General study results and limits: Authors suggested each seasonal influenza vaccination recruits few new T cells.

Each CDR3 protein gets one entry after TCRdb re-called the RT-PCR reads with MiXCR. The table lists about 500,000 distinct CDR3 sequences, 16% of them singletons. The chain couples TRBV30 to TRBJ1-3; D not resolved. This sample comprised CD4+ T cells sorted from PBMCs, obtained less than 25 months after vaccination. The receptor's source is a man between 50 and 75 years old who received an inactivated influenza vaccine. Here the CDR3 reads CAWRTGNTIYF. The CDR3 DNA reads TGTGCCTGGAGAACTGGAAACACCATATATTTT.